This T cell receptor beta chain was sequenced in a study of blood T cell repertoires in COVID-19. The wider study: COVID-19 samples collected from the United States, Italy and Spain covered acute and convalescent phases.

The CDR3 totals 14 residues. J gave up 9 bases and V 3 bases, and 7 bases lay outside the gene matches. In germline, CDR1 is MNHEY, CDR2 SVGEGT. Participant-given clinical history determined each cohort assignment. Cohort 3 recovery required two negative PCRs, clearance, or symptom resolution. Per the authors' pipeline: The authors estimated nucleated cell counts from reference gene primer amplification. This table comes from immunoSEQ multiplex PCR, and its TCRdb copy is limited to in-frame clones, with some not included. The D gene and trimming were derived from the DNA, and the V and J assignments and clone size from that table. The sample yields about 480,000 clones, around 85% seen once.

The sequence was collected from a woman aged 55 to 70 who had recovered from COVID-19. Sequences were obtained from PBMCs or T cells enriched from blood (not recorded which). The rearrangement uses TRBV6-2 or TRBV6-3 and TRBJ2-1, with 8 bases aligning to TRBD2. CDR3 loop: CASSYVAGPVEQFF. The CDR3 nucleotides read TGTGCCAGCAGTTATGTAGCGGGGCCGGTTGAGCAGTTCTTC.